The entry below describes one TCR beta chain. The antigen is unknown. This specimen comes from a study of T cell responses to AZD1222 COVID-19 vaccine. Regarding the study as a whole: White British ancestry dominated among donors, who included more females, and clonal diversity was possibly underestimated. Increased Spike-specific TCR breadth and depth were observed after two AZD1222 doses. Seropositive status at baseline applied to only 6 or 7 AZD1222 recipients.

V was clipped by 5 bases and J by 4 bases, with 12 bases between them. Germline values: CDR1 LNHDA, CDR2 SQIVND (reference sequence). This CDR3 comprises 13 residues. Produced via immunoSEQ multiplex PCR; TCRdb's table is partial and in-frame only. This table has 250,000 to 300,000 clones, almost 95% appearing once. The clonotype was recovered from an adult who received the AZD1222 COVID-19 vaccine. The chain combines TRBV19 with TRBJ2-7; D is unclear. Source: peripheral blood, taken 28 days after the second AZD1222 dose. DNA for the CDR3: TGTGCCAGTAGTTCCTCCCTTGGATACGAGCAGTACTTC. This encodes CASSSSLGYEQYF.